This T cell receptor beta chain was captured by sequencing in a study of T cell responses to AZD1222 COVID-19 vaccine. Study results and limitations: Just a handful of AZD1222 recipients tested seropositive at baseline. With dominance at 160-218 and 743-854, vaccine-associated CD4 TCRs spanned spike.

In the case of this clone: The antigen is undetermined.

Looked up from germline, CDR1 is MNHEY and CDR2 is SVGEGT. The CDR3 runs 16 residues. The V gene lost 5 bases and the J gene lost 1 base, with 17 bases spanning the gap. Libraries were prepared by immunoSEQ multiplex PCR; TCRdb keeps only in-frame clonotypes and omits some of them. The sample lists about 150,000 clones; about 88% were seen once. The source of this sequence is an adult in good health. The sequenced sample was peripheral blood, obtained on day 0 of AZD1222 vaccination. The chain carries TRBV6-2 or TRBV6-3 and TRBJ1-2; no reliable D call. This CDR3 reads CASSPVEGPINYGYTF. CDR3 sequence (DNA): TGTGCCAGCAGTCCCGTCGAGGGCCCGATTAACTATGGCTACACCTTC.